The subject of this entry is one T cell receptor beta chain. Its antigen is unknown. After removal of 4 bases from V and 7 bases from J, the junction contained 4 bases not matched to a gene. From germline, CDR1 is SGHNT and CDR2 YYREEE (reference sequence). The CDR3 totals 14 residues. The data belong to a study of CD8+ T cells in alopecia areata. Treatment meaning: oral pan-JAK inhibitor, 5-10 mg twice daily. Sorting from PBMCs produced CD4+ and CD8+ T cells. Reverse transcription of extracted RNA yielded cDNA, which provided the sequencing template. Generated by immunoSEQ multiplex PCR, the TCRdb table keeps only in-frame clones and is missing some. The top ten clones hold about 0.9% of a sample with roughly 250,000 clones, about three fifths of them seen once. General study points: How baseline CD8+ expansion relates to response remains uncertain (there was one nonresponder). Scalp and blood retained many expanded lesional clones during tofacitinib. Expanded CD8+ clones among the top 100, as well as scalp clonality, were significantly decreased by tofacitinib.

The chain uses TRBV5-4 and TRBJ1-6; TRBD1 aligns across 8 bases. The clonotype comes from a human donor with alopecia areata. This sample comprised CD4+ T cells sorted from blood, obtained at week 52, from a patient treated with tofacitinib. This CDR3 is CASSAGTGNSPLHF. As DNA, the CDR3 is TGTGCCAGCAGCGCCGGGACAGGAAATTCACCCCTCCACTTT.